This T cell receptor (beta chain) was captured by sequencing in a study of T-cell reconstitution after alpha-beta-depleted transplantation in children. Findings of the study overall: Expanded graft clones numbering several hundred reportedly gave rise to alpha-beta T cells about two months after transplant. Newly produced T cells mostly accounted for T-cell counts and diversity one year post-transplant.

The library targeted TCRbeta and was prepared with unique molecular identifiers. TCRdb analysed the PCR reads with MiXCR anew, one entry per CDR3 protein. The profile shows roughly 30,000 distinct CDR3 sequences, nearly 6.5% of them singletons. The V gene lost 0 bases and the J gene lost 5 bases, with 9 bases spanning the gap. The CDR3 runs 15 residues. Germline lookup yields CDR1 SGDLS and CDR2 YYNGEE. At least ten counts were recorded for this clonotype. Its antigen is currently unknown. This clonotype originated in a child younger than two who had a stem cell transplant for acute myeloid leukemia, so the T cells may come from the graft donor. This chain uses TRBV9 with TRBJ1-6; D not resolved. Sequences were derived from peripheral blood, sampled 60 days after TCRalphabeta/CD19-depleted stem cell transplant. For the CDR3, the DNA is TGTGCCAGCAGCGTAGAAGTGACGGATAATTCACCCCTCCACTTT. As protein: CASSVEVTDNSPLHF.